This T cell receptor (beta chain) was sequenced in a study of blood T cell repertoires in COVID-19. As for the study in general: Material from acute and convalescent COVID-19 was sourced from the United States, Italy and Spain. In each case, the material was cDNA or gDNA derived from T cells, B-cell-depleted T cells, or PBMCs.

A single count supports this clone. Assay used: immunoSEQ multiplex PCR; TCRdb lists only in-frame clones, some missing. The table has over 200,000 clones, 65% to 90% seen once. Residents of 24 US areas, aged roughly 18 to 90 years, made up the participants. Among Cohort 3 donors, those recovered had two negative PCRs, clearance, or symptom resolution. Germline CDR1 SGHNT, CDR2 YENEEA. The CDR3 consists of 17 residues. V was shortened by 2 bases and J by 4 bases, with 18 bases between the two germline ends. V and J are TRBV11-3 and TRBJ2-1, with TRBD2 as a possible D gene (6 bases). The clonotype was recovered from a man in his late teens or twenties who had recovered from COVID-19. The sequencing sample was made of PBMCs or T cells enriched from blood (not recorded which). As DNA, the CDR3 is TGTGCCAGCAGCTTAAGGAGTAGGCGGGAAGGTTACAATGAGCAGTTCTTC. This sequence encodes CASSLRSRREGYNEQFF.